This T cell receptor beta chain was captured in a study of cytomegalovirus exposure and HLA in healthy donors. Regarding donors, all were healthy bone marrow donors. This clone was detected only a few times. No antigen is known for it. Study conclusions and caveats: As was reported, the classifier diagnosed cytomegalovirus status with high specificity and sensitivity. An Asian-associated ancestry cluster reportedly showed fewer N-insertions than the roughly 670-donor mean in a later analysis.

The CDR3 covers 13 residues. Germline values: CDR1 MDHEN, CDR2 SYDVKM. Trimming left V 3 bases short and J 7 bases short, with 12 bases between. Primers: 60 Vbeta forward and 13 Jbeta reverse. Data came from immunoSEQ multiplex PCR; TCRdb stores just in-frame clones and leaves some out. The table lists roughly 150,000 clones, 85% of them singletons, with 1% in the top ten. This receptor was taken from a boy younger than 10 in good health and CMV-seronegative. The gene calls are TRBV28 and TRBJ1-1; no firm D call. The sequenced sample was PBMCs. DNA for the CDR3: TGTGCCAGCAGTTTGTCCGAGTACCTTGAAGCTTTCTTT. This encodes CASSLSEYLEAFF.